This T cell receptor beta chain originates from a study of CD8+ T cells in alopecia areata. Study-level results: Affected scalp, especially in alopecia totalis/universalis, had a higher clonality than normal scalp did. Tissue-resident alphabeta T cells belonging to normal skin likewise get sequenced within scalp specimens.

Sequencing templates came from extracted RNA that was reverse transcribed into cDNA. Measured with immunoSEQ multiplex PCR; TCRdb has only the in-frame clones, and not every one. The repertoire holds some 120,000 clones, with approximately 47% as singletons. Germline CDR1 and CDR2: SQVTM and ANQGSEA. Trimming pared 7 bases from V and 6 bases from J, leaving 15 bases between. The CDR3 contains 13 residues. This clone was counted a single time. Its antigen is not known. PBMCs provided sorted CD4+ and CD8+ T cells. The sample comprised NKG2D-low CD8+ T cells sorted from blood. The source of this sequence is a human donor with alopecia areata. The chain carries TRBV29-1 and TRBJ2-2; TRBD2 might be the D (5 bases). CDR3 coding DNA: TGCAGCGGGAATGGAGGAACGGCCGGGGAGCTGTTTTTT. It encodes CSGNGGTAGELFF.